This TCR beta chain was identified in a study of shared clonotypes between healthy human individuals. In germline, CDR1 is MRHNA, CDR2 SNTAGT. This CDR3 is built from 15 residues. V was pared by 6 bases and J by 1 base, with 16 bases between. TCRdb's copy holds only in-frame clones and misses some; the assay was immunoSEQ multiplex PCR. The profile shows approximately 470,000 clones, around four fifths of them singletons. The sequencing sample was made of PBMCs. The chain employs TRBV6-4 and TRBJ2-7; the D gene is possibly TRBD2 (5 bases). The sequence derives from a woman aged 40 to 50 in good health. Some clones in this sample may be carry-over from other donors' samples. DNA of the CDR3: TGTGCCAGCAGCGTCTCTACGGACTCATCCTACGAGCAGTACTTC. Residues: CASSVSTDSSYEQYF.